Below, 30 T cell receptor beta chains from the same sample are listed, as sequenced in a study of cytomegalovirus exposure and HLA in healthy donors. Profiling relied on immunoSEQ multiplex PCR, and the TCRdb table lists in-frame clones only, not all of them. The sample has more than 95,000 clones, roughly nine tenths seen once; the top ten hold about 4.4%. What was sequenced was PBMCs. The receptors shown here come from a man between 18 and 29 years old in good health and CMV-seropositive.

The chain uses TRBV9 and TRBJ1-2, with 10 nucleotides matching TRBD1. V lost 2 bases, J lost 5 bases, and 6 bases stayed unmatched. Germline loops: CDR1 SGDLS, CDR2 YYNGEE. The CDR3 has 15 amino acids. CDR3 region: CASSVTGTGVYGYTF. DNA for the CDR3: TGTGCCAGCAGCGTTACCGGGACAGGGGTTTATGGCTACACCTTC.

The chain recombines TRBV27 with TRBJ2-2, with 8 bases aligning to TRBD1. The V gene end was trimmed by 6 bases and the J gene end by 3 bases; junction bases not matched to a gene: 9. Germline CDR1 and CDR2: MNHEY and SMNVEV (reference sequence). The CDR3 extends over 16 amino acids. CDR3 nucleotides: TGTGCCAGCAGCAATGGACAGGGTTGGGACACCGGGGAGCTGTTTTTT. This sequence encodes CASSNGQGWDTGELFF.

The V and J genes are TRBV5-1 and TRBJ2-7; TRBD2 matches 16 bases. This CDR3 is built from 16 residues. The V gene's germline CDR1 is SGHRS and CDR2 YFSETQ. The V segment lost 3 bases and the J segment 5 bases; nucleotides outside the gene matches: 5. The CDR3 sequence: CASSSGLAGGRNEQYF. In DNA, the CDR3 is TGCGCCAGCAGCTCGGGACTAGCGGGGGGGAGGAACGAGCAGTACTTC.

This chain links TRBV29-1 with TRBJ1-5, with 7 bases fitting TRBD1. This CDR3 spans 13 amino acids. Germline V lookup: CDR1 SQVTM, CDR2 ANQGSEA. The V segment lost 4 bases and the J segment 7 bases; nucleotides outside the gene matches: 7. Written as DNA, the CDR3 is TGCAGCGTTGCGACAGGGACTTGGCAGCCCCAGCATTTT. It yields the protein CSVATGTWQPQHF. The whole variable domain, filled in from reference TRBV29-1 and TRBJ1-5, reads SAVISQKPSRDICQRGTSLTIQCQVDSQVTMMFWYRQQPGQSLTLIATANQGSEATYESGFVIDKFPISRPNLTFSTLTVSNMSPEDSSIYLCSVATGTWQPQHFGDGTRLSIL.

This chain links TRBV5-1 with TRBJ2-1, with D tentatively TRBD1 (6 bases). This CDR3 has 15 residues. CDR1 and CDR2 (germline): SGHRS, YFSETQ. V was cut by 1 base and J by 6 bases, with 14 bases left in between. DNA of the CDR3: TGCGCCAGCAGCTTGCGCAGGGGCAGTTCCAATGAGCAGTTCTTC. Translating gives CASSLRRGSSNEQFF.

The rearrangement joins TRBV5-1 to TRBJ1-2; D unresolved. This CDR3 has 13 amino acids. The V and J ends lost 4 bases and 8 bases respectively, with 15 bases between them. Germline V gene data show CDR1 as SGHRS and CDR2 as YFSETQ. DNA for the CDR3: TGCGCCAGCAGCGCGCTAGGCGATTGGGGCTACACCTTC. Encoded protein: CASSALGDWGYTF.

This chain links TRBV5-1 with TRBJ1-1, with 9 bases that match TRBD1. V shed 5 bases and J 0 bases; nucleotides not matched to a gene: 11. Germline V gene data show CDR1 as SGHRS and CDR2 as YFSETQ. CDR3 length equals 17 residues. For the CDR3, the DNA is TGCGCCAGCAGAACCACTGGGACAGGGATCTTGAACACTGAAGCTTTCTTT. It translates to CASRTTGTGILNTEAFF.

J is TRBJ2-1 and V is TRBV2; 9 bases match TRBD2. This CDR3 region has 15 residues. The germline V gene has CDR1 SNHLY and CDR2 FYNNEI. After removal of 2 bases from V and 4 bases from J, the junction contained 3 bases not matched to a gene. The CDR3 DNA follows: TGTGCCAGCAGTGAAAGCGGGGGGCCTTACAATGAGCAGTTCTTC. It is translated as CASSESGGPYNEQFF.

In this sample, this clone turned up once. This chain uses TRBV6-1 with TRBJ1-1; possible D gene TRBD1, 5 bases. CDR1 MNHNS and CDR2 SASEGT come from the germline V gene. This CDR3 contains 15 residues. Trimming stripped 7 bases from V and 0 bases from J, with 15 bases between. CDR3: CASIRSRALNTEAFF. The CDR3 DNA follows: TGTGCCAGCATTAGATCCAGGGCGCTGAACACTGAAGCTTTCTTT.

This clone was found once. V gene TRBV11-2 combines with J gene TRBJ2-7; D remains ambiguous. V gave up 2 bases and J gave up 2 bases, with 10 bases separating them. The CDR3 has 14 residues. Germline CDR1 is SGHAT and CDR2 is FQNNGV. The CDR3 nucleotides are TGTGCCAGCAGCTTAAGCGACGGCCCCTACGAGCAGTACTTC. Its translation: CASSLSDGPYEQYF. The whole variable domain, filled in from reference TRBV11-2 and TRBJ2-7, reads EAGVAQSPRYKIIEKRQSVAFWCNPISGHATLYWYQQILGQGPKLLIQFQNNGVVDDSQLPKDRFSAERLKGVDSTLKIQPAKLEDSAVYLCASSLSDGPYEQYFGPGTRLTVT.

The chain uses TRBV7-9 and TRBJ2-5, with D possibly matching TRBD1 (6 bases). The germline gives CDR1 SEHNR, CDR2 FQNEAQ (reference sequence). Trimming pared 5 bases from V and 1 base from J, leaving 11 bases between. The CDR3 runs 14 residues. The CDR3 spells CASSRSGAQETQYF. CDR3 nucleotides: TGTGCCAGCAGCCGGTCAGGGGCCCAAGAGACCCAGTACTTC.

This clone turned up a few times. The chain combines TRBV4-1 with TRBJ1-2; D call uncertain. Germline V gene data show CDR1 as MGHRA and CDR2 as YSYEKL. Trimming shortened V by 0 bases and J by 0 bases, and 8 bases separated the two germline ends. CDR3 size: 15 residues. CDR3 in DNA: TGCGCCAGCAGCCAAGATGGGCAGCCTAACTATGGCTACACCTTC. This translates into CASSQDGQPNYGYTF.

Details on this clone: A junction end diverges from the germline sequence, so it may reflect a read error. The chain joins TRBV7-7 to TRBJ2-5, with D possibly matching TRBD2 (7 bases). The CDR3 consists of 15 residues. Germline V gene lookup returns CDR1 SSHAT and CDR2 FNYEAQ (reference sequence). The CDR3 protein is CASSLGGALQETQYF. The CDR3 DNA follows: TGTGCTAGCAGCTTGGGGGGGGCCCTCCAAGAGACCCAGTACTTC.

The chain employs TRBV5-4 and TRBJ1-1, with a weak D call TRBD1 (6 bases). Trimming took off 0 bases at V and 1 base at J, with 10 bases between the two ends. The CDR3 consists of 15 residues. The V gene's germline CDR1 is SGHNT and CDR2 YYREEE (reference sequence). CDR3: CASSLGVRGNTEAFF. DNA of the CDR3: TGTGCCAGCAGCTTGGGGGTCAGGGGGAACACTGAAGCTTTCTTT. Looking up the rest from reference TRBV5-4 and TRBJ1-1 gives the full variable domain: ETGVTQSPTHLIKTRGQQVTLRCSSQSGHNTVSWYQQALGQGPQFIFQYYREEENGRGNFPPRFSGLQFPNYSSELNVNALELDDSALYLCASSLGVRGNTEAFFGQGTRLTVV.

This clone was recorded once. V is TRBV11-2 and J is TRBJ2-5, with no clear D. The CDR3 loop spans 13 amino acids. Germline CDR1 is SGHAT and CDR2 is FQNNGV. V lost 1 base and J lost 5, with 8 bases in between. The CDR3 reads CASSLGAVETQYF. CDR3 bases: TGTGCCAGCAGCTTAGGAGCTGTGGAGACCCAGTACTTC.

The V call is TRBV5-1, the J call TRBJ2-1, with TRBD2 matching over 7 bases. Unmatched junction bases numbered 4, after V lost 1 base and J lost 6 bases. This CDR3 is 14 amino acids long. Looked up from germline, CDR1 is SGHRS and CDR2 is YFSETQ. CDR3 DNA: TGCGCCAGCAGCTTGAGGTCGGGAGGCAATGAGCAGTTCTTC. This translates into CASSLRSGGNEQFF.

The rearrangement joins TRBV5-6 to TRBJ1-2; 8 nucleotides align to TRBD1. The CDR3 has 16 residues. CDR1 SGHDT and CDR2 YYEEEE come from the germline V gene. The V gene end was trimmed by 3 bases and the J gene end by 4 bases; junction bases not matched to a gene: 11. The CDR3 nucleotides are TGTGCCAGCAGCTGGGGGACAGGAGGTGTGGGCTATGGCTACACCTTC. Its protein product is CASSWGTGGVGYGYTF.

J is TRBJ2-3 and V is TRBV4-3; 9 bases are shared with TRBD2. Trimming took 1 base from V and 4 from J; bases not matched to a gene: 9. Germline lookup yields CDR1 LGHNA and CDR2 YSLEER. The CDR3 loop spans 17 amino acids. This CDR3 reads CASSQARGGGASDTQYF. CDR3 DNA sequence: TGCGCCAGCAGCCAAGCCCGCGGCGGGGGGGCTTCAGATACGCAGTATTTT.

CDR3 protein: CASSLGRDYNEQFF. CDR3 DNA sequence: TGTGCCAGCAGCTTAGGCCGGGATTACAATGAGCAGTTCTTC. This chain joins TRBV11-3 and TRBJ2-1, with TRBD2 as a possible D gene (5 bases). V was shortened by 1 base and J by 4 bases, with 8 bases between the two germline ends. The germline CDR1 and CDR2 sequences are SGHNT and YENEEA. The CDR3 totals 14 residues.

V usage is TRBV11-2 and J usage is TRBJ1-1; D call uncertain. This CDR3 region has 12 residues. Germline CDR1 is SGHAT and CDR2 is FQNNGV. Trimming shortened V by 1 base and J by 7 bases, and 7 bases separated the two germline ends. In DNA, the CDR3 is TGTGCCAGCAGCTTAGGGCGGTTTGAAGCTTTCTTT. The encoded protein is CASSLGRFEAFF.

The rearrangement links TRBV4-1 to TRBJ2-1, with TRBD2 matching 10 bases. CDR3 size: 17 residues. V shed 0 bases, J shed 8 bases, and the junction held 10 bases outside the gene matches. Germline CDR1 is MGHRA and CDR2 is YSYEKL. CDR3 protein: CASSQDIGAGGPYEQFF. CDR3 nucleotides: TGCGCCAGCAGCCAAGATATCGGAGCGGGGGGGCCCTATGAGCAGTTCTTC.

V gene TRBV7-6 combines with J gene TRBJ1-1; the match to TRBD1 covers 11 bases. V lost 5 bases, J lost 6 bases, and 8 bases stayed unmatched. The length of the CDR3 is 15 residues. Per germline, CDR1 SGHVS and CDR2 FNYEAQ. The CDR3, as DNA: TGTGCCAGCAGCCCCAGGACAGGGGGCGAACCTGAAGCTTTCTTT. It codes for CASSPRTGGEPEAFF.

CDR3 sequence: CASSQYSPGQGLYGYTF. CDR3 bases: TGCGCCAGCAGCCAATACTCCCCGGGACAGGGTTTGTACGGCTACACCTTC. The chain recombines TRBV4-1 with TRBJ1-2, with TRBD1 matching 9 bases. This CDR3 is built from 17 residues. The V gene's germline CDR1 is MGHRA and CDR2 YSYEKL. The J segment lost 8 bases and the V segment lost 2 bases, leaving 15 bases of the junction unmatched.

This clone was seen a few times. The V gene is TRBV18, the J gene TRBJ1-1, with TRBD1 identical over 7 bases. V trimming: 3 bases; J trimming: 2 bases; junction bases outside the gene matches: 3. CDR3 length: 14 amino acids. CDR1 and CDR2 (germline): KGHSH, LQKENI. The CDR3: CASSPNRGNTEAFF. The CDR3 bases are TGTGCCAGCTCACCGAACAGGGGTAACACTGAAGCTTTCTTT.

The CDR3 loop reads CATSRDSGGYNEQFF. CDR3 bases: TGTGCCACCAGCAGAGATTCCGGGGGATACAATGAGCAGTTCTTC. The chain employs TRBV15 and TRBJ2-1; a possible D gene is TRBD2 (6 bases). V was pared by 0 bases and J by 4 bases, with 10 bases between. Germline assignment: CDR1 LNHNV and CDR2 YYDKDF (reference sequence). The CDR3 length is 15 residues.

J is TRBJ2-7 and V is TRBV7-8, with 7 bases that match TRBD1. Germline V gene sequence: CDR1 SGHVS, CDR2 FQNEAQ. The CDR3 runs 15 residues. J gave up 0 bases and V 4 bases, and 6 bases lay outside the gene matches. The CDR3 spells CASSSWTGNSYEQYF. Here the CDR3 DNA reads TGTGCCAGCAGCTCGTGGACAGGTAACTCCTACGAGCAGTACTTC.

This sequence joins TRBV2 and TRBJ1-1; D gene ambiguous. The CDR3 runs 13 residues. V shed 6 bases and J shed 0 bases, with 8 bases lying between them. CDR1 is SNHLY and CDR2 is FYNNEI in the germline V gene. The CDR3 region has the DNA TGTGCCAGCAGGGCAGATATGAACACTGAAGCTTTCTTT. It encodes CASRADMNTEAFF. Filled out from reference TRBV2 and TRBJ1-1, the complete variable domain reads EPEVTQTPSHQVTQMGQEVILRCVPISNHLYFYWYRQILGQKVEFLVSFYNNEISEKSEIFDDQFSVERPDGSNFTLKIRSTKLEDSAMYFCASRADMNTEAFFGQGTRLTVV.

V is TRBV12-2 and J is TRBJ2-5; the table's D call TRBD2 went unverified against the DNA. TRBV12-2 is a pseudogene. The CDR3 runs to 17 residues. In DNA, the CDR3 is TGTGCAAGTCGCTTTCGGCGGGGCATGAGGCACCAAGAGACCCAGTACTTC. Its translation is CASRFRRGMRHQETQYF.

This chain links TRBV7-8 with TRBJ1-1; unclear D gene. V lost 1 base and J 1 base, leaving 7 bases between the germline ends. Germline V gene data show CDR1 as SGHVS and CDR2 as FQNEAQ. The CDR3 contains 14 residues. CDR3 bases: TGTGCCAGCAGCTTAGTTAGCCGGAACACTGAAGCTTTCTTT. Amino acid sequence: CASSLVSRNTEAFF.

With respect to this clone: One junction end disagrees with the germline gene, perhaps due to a read error. This chain joins TRBV27 and TRBJ1-6, with a tentative D call TRBD1 (5 bases). Germline lookup yields CDR1 MNHEY and CDR2 SMNVEV (reference sequence). The CDR3 extends over 15 amino acids. The CDR3 is CASSLVAGYSSPLHF. The CDR3 DNA follows: TGTGCCAGCAGTTTAGTAGCAGGGTATAGTTCACCCCTCCACTTT.